This entry lists 20 T cell receptor beta chains sequenced from one sample in a study of T cell repertoires in cytomegalovirus infection. Antigen specificity for these receptors is unknown. TCRdb recomputed calls from the reads with MiXCR, one row per CDR3 protein. This repertoire shows about 920,000 distinct CDR3 sequences, 31% found once; its top ten account for about an eighth. Sequenced material: cultured CD8+ T cells from PBMCs, taken from culture after CMV antigen stimulation. The receptors were gathered from a human donor in good health (CMV status not recorded). Some clones in this sample may be carry-over from other donors' samples.

The table lists this clonotype with a few counts. The rearrangement links TRBV15 to TRBJ1-6; D perhaps matches TRBD1 (5 bases). Germline loops: CDR1 LNHNV, CDR2 YYDKDF (reference sequence). Trimming removed 8 bases from V and 11 bases from J, with 19 bases in between. The CDR3 is 14 residues long. The CDR3 is CATSLGTVVTPLHF. The DNA of the CDR3 is TGTGCCACCTCCCTTGGGACGGTGGTAACACCCCTCCACTTT.

The chain couples TRBV9 to TRBJ2-3; TRBD2 aligns across 7 bases. V was pared by 2 bases and J by 0 bases, with 6 bases of the junction left unmatched. CDR3 length: 16 residues. Germline CDR1 reads SGDLS; CDR2 reads YYNGEE. The CDR3 nucleotides read TGTGCCAGCAGCGTCGAGGAGGGACTAAGCACAGATACGCAGTATTTT. Its translation: CASSVEEGLSTDTQYF.

This clonotype has more than one count but fewer than ten. The DNA of the CDR3 is TGTGCCACCAGCAGAACCGGGACTGGAAATTCACCCCTCCACTTT. Its translation: CATSRTGTGNSPLHF. The V gene is TRBV15, the J gene TRBJ1-6; a weak D match, TRBD1 (5 bases). CDR1 and CDR2 (germline): LNHNV, YYDKDF (reference sequence). The CDR3 has 15 amino acids. V lost 2 bases and J lost 7, with 12 bases in between.

The rearrangement uses TRBV27 and TRBJ2-7, with D perhaps given as TRBD1 or TRBD2 (5 bases each). In germline, CDR1 is MNHEY, CDR2 SMNVEV (reference sequence). V gave up 6 bases and J gave up 3 bases, with 15 bases separating them. CDR3 length: 14 residues. As DNA, the CDR3 is TGTGCCAGCAGCGCAAAGGGACCGAGCTACGAGCAGTACTTC. Its translation is CASSAKGPSYEQYF.

The chain is built from TRBV7-9 and TRBJ1-1; perhaps TRBD1 as D (5 bases). Germline CDR1 and CDR2: SEHNR and FQNEAQ (reference sequence). Trimming took 3 bases from V and 11 from J, leaving 22 bases between them. There are 15 residues in the CDR3. This CDR3 is CASSFRGQSLLNAFF. In DNA form, the CDR3 reads TGTGCCAGCAGCTTTCGAGGACAAAGTCTACTGAACGCTTTCTTT. Full variable domain (rest looked up from reference TRBV7-9 and TRBJ1-1): DTGVSQNPRHKITKRGQNVTFRCDPISEHNRLYWYRQTLGQGPEFLTYFQNEAQLEKSRLLSDRFSAERPKGSFSTLEIQRTEQGDSAMYLCASSFRGQSLLNAFFGQGTRLTVV.

On this clonotype itself: A read error may be the cause here, since a much bigger clone is one base away. The V gene is TRBV28, the J gene TRBJ2-2; D is uncertain. The CDR3 is 14 amino acids. Germline CDR1 reads MDHEN; CDR2 reads SYDVKM. The V gene lost 7 bases and the J gene lost 6 bases, with 15 bases spanning the gap. CDR3 sequence: CASTAGALPGELFF. CDR3 in DNA: TGTGCCAGCACTGCTGGCGCCTTACCCGGGGAGCTGTTTTTT.

The CDR3 loop is CASNFGGGGGTEAFF. The CDR3 region has the DNA TGTGCCAGTAACTTTGGAGGGGGTGGTGGCACTGAAGCTTTCTTT. The genes are TRBV19 and TRBJ1-1, with a weak D call TRBD1 (6 bases). The V end was cut by 7 bases, the J end by 4 bases, with 19 bases between. CDR1 and CDR2 (germline): LNHDA, SQIVND (reference sequence). The CDR3 contains 15 residues.

Here the CDR3 DNA reads TGTGCCAGCAGCTTAACCAAGGACAGGGGGTTTGGCTACACCTTC. It translates to CASSLTKDRGFGYTF. The chain combines TRBV7-9 with TRBJ1-2; TRBD1 agrees at 10 bases. This CDR3 is built from 15 residues. Germline V gene lookup returns CDR1 SEHNR and CDR2 FQNEAQ (reference sequence). J gave up 7 bases and V 2 bases, and 7 bases lay outside the gene matches.

This sequence joins TRBV7-6 and TRBJ2-2; TRBD1 is a possible D gene (5 bases). From germline, CDR1 is SGHVS and CDR2 FNYEAQ. The CDR3 is 16 amino acids. V was clipped by 2 bases and J by 4 bases, with 14 bases between them. The CDR3 here is CASSLSPMTATGELFF. The CDR3, as DNA: TGTGCCAGCAGCTTATCCCCCATGACAGCCACCGGGGAGCTGTTTTTT. Full variable domain (missing parts from reference TRBV7-6 and TRBJ2-2): GAGVSQSPRYKVTKRGQDVALRCDPISGHVSLYWYRQALGQGPEFLTYFNYEAQQDKSGLPNDRFSAERPEGSISTLTIQRTEQRDSAMYRCASSLSPMTATGELFFGEGSRLTVL.

This clonotype has only a few counts. The V call is TRBV19, the J call TRBJ1-2, with no clear D. This CDR3 has 13 amino acids. Trimming removed 5 bases at V and 4 bases at J, with 11 bases between. Germline values: CDR1 LNHDA, CDR2 SQIVND (reference sequence). CDR3 residues: CASSEAVTYGYTF. Here the CDR3 DNA reads TGTGCCAGTAGTGAGGCAGTAACCTATGGCTACACCTTC.

Remarks on this clonotype: A much larger clone lies a single base off, so this may be a read error. This chain uses TRBV7-6 with TRBJ2-1, with 11 bases aligning to TRBD2. In germline, CDR1 is SGHVS, CDR2 FNYEAQ. The CDR3 extends over 16 amino acids. The CDR3: CANSFDSGGENNEQFF. CDR3 sequence (DNA): TGTGCCAACAGCTTCGATAGCGGGGGGGAAAACAATGAGCAGTTCTTC.

The gene calls are TRBV5-3 and TRBJ1-3, with a weak D call TRBD1 (5 bases). TRBV5-3 is treated as an ORF (open reading frame) with a function not yet certain. This CDR3 contains 20 residues. V lost 9 bases, J lost 0 bases, and 31 bases lay in between. The CDR3 reads CANSFEGPPTARFSGNTIYF. For the CDR3, the DNA is TGTGCCAACAGCTTTGAGGGGCCGCCGACAGCCCGATTCTCTGGAAACACCATATATTTT.

The sample holds many counts of this clonotype. The rearrangement links TRBV7-2 to TRBJ2-5; D possibly corresponds to TRBD2 (6 bases). Germline CDR1 SGHTA, CDR2 FQGNSA. The CDR3 spans 15 residues. Trimming removed 4 bases from V and 3 bases from J, with 15 bases in between. DNA of the CDR3: TGTGCCAGCAGCTCCCCTGGCGGGATGGAAGAGACCCAGTACTTC. Translating it yields CASSSPGGMEETQYF.

This chain joins TRBV28 and TRBJ2-1; 12 bases align to TRBD2. The V gene's germline CDR1 is MDHEN and CDR2 SYDVKM. The V gene end was trimmed by 7 bases and the J gene end by 4 bases; junction bases not matched to a gene: 11. This CDR3 has 17 residues. CDR3 loop: CASTLRLAGVGYNEQFF. The CDR3 DNA is TGTGCCAGCACCCTAAGACTAGCGGGGGTGGGTTACAATGAGCAGTTCTTC.

V and J are TRBV11-3 and TRBJ2-7, with 9 positions matching TRBD2. The trim removed 5 bases at V and 5 bases at J, leaving 7 bases unmatched. This CDR3 has 14 residues. From germline, CDR1 is SGHNT and CDR2 YENEEA. The CDR3 region is CASSPSSGVDEQYF. The CDR3 DNA is TGTGCCAGCAGCCCGTCTAGCGGGGTCGACGAGCAGTACTTC.

This clonotype was detected only a few times. The chain combines TRBV7-3 with TRBJ2-3, with 12 bases matching TRBD1. J lost 5 bases, V lost 5 bases, and 14 bases had no gene match. Germline assignment: CDR1 SGHTA and CDR2 FQGTGA. CDR3 length: 18 residues. The CDR3 spells CASSPQGVGQGAQDTQYF. The CDR3 coding sequence is TGTGCCAGCAGCCCCCAGGGGGTGGGACAGGGGGCGCAAGATACGCAGTATTTT. Drawing the rest from reference TRBV7-3 and TRBJ2-3, the complete variable domain is GAGVSQTPSNKVTEKGKYVELRCDPISGHTALYWYRQSLGQGPEFLIYFQGTGAADDSGLPNDRFFAVRPEGSVSTLKIQRTERGDSAVYLCASSPQGVGQGAQDTQYFGPGTRLTVL.

This clonotype was counted only a few times. V usage is TRBV5-4 and J usage is TRBJ1-2, with D possibly TRBD1 on 5 matching bases. This CDR3 is built from 14 residues. Germline loops: CDR1 SGHNT, CDR2 YYREEE (reference sequence). Between the trimmed V and J ends, which lost 0 bases and 4 bases, there was a span of 10 bases. The CDR3 DNA follows: TGTGCCAGCAGCTTGGATGGGGCAGGCTATGGCTACACCTTC. Amino acids: CASSLDGAGYGYTF.

The rearrangement links TRBV7-6 to TRBJ2-7; 7 nucleotides match TRBD1. With V trimmed by 5 bases and J by 1 base, 8 bases remained unmatched. Germline V gene sequence: CDR1 SGHVS, CDR2 FNYEAQ. CDR3 length: 15 residues. In DNA form, the CDR3 reads TGTGCCAGCAGCCCAACAGGGGTAGGTTCCTACGAGCAGTACTTC. Amino acids: CASSPTGVGSYEQYF.

The CDR3 bases are TGTGCCAGCAGTCGCCTGCCCGGGACAACATACAATGAGCAGTTCTTC. Translation gives CASSRLPGTTYNEQFF. This rearrangement joins TRBV6-2 or TRBV6-3 to TRBJ2-1; D is possibly TRBD1 (6 bases). The CDR3 sequence is 16 residues long. Deletions cut 5 bases from V and 4 bases from J, with 18 bases between. Looked up from germline, CDR1 is MNHEY and CDR2 is SVGEGT.

This clonotype was counted once. The J gene is TRBJ2-2, the V gene TRBV6-5; 14 bases map to TRBD2. This CDR3 spans 19 amino acids. Germline V gives CDR1 MNHEY, CDR2 SVGAGI. Losses at the gene ends were 5 bases for V and 1 base for J; bases not matched to a gene: 9. CDR3 coding DNA: TGTGCCAGCAGTCGAACGACTAGCGGGGGGGCTGAGAACACCGGGGAGCTGTTTTTT. Residues: CASSRTTSGGAENTGELFF.